This TCR beta chain appears in the sequencing data of a study of response to subunit inactivated influenza vaccine. TCRdb reprocessed the RT-PCR reads with MiXCR, giving one entry per CDR3 protein. The data contain about 540,000 distinct CDR3 sequences, 14% of them singletons. This clonotype was seen ten or more times. Its matching antigen is unknown. General observations from the study: Authors suggested seasonal influenza vaccinations each recruit few new T cells.

The sample consisted of PBMCs from blood, taken about 13 days after vaccination. The TCR sequence derives from a man aged 50 to 60 who received an inactivated influenza vaccine.

The CDR3 here is CASSSSSQFGGYTF. CDR3 nucleotides: TGTGCCAGCAGCTCCTCGTCTCAATTCGGTGGCTACACCTTC. The rearrangement joins TRBV7-2 to TRBJ1-2; D remains unclear. The CDR3 sequence is 14 residues long. Germline V CDR1 and CDR2: SGHTA, FQGNSA. Trimming pared 4 bases from V and 7 bases from J, leaving 16 bases between. The whole variable domain, filled in from reference TRBV7-2 and TRBJ1-2, reads GAGVSQSPSNKVTEKGKDVELRCDPISGHTALYWYRQSLGQGLEFLIYFQGNSAPDKSGLPSDRFSAERTGGSVSTLTIQRTQQEDSAVYLCASSSSSQFGGYTFGSGTRLTVV.